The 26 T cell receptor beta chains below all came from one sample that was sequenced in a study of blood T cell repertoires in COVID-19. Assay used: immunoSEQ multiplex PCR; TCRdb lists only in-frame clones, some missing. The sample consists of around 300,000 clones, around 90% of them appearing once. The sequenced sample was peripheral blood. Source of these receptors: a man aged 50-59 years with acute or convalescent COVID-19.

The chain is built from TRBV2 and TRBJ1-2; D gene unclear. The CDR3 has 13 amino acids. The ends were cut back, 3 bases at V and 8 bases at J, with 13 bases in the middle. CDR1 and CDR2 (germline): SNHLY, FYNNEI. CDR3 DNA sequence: TGTGCCAGCAGTGATGGGCAGGCCCTAGGCTACACCTTC. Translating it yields CASSDGQALGYTF.

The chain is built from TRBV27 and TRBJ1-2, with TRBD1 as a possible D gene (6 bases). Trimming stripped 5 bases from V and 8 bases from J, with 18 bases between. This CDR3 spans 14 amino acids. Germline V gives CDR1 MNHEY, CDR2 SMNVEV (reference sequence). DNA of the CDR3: TGTGCCAGCAGTGGTGACAGGAATTATCGAGGCTACACCTTC. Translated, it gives CASSGDRNYRGYTF.

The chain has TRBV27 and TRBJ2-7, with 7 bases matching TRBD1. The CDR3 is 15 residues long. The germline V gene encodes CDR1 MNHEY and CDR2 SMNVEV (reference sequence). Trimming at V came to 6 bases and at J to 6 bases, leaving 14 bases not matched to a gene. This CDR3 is CASSYYRGVSSEQYF. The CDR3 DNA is TGTGCCAGCAGCTACTACAGGGGAGTGAGCAGCGAGCAGTACTTC.

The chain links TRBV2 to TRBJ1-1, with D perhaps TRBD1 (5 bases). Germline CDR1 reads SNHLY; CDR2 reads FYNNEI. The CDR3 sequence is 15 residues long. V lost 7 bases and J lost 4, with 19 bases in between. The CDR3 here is CASTVHGGLGTEAFF. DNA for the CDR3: TGTGCCAGCACTGTCCACGGGGGACTCGGCACTGAAGCTTTCTTT.

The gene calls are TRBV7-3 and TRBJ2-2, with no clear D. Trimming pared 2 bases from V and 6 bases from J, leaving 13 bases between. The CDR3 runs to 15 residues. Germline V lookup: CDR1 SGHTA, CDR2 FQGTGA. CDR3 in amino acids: CASSLDTSAPGELFF. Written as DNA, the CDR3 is TGTGCCAGCAGCTTAGACACTTCTGCTCCCGGGGAGCTGTTTTTT.

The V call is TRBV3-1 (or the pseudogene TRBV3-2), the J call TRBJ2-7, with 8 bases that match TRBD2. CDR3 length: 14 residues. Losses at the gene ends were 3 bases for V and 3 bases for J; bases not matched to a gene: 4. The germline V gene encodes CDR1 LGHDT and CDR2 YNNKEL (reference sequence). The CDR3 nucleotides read TGTGCCAGCAGCCACGGGGGGGCCCTCTACGAGCAGTACTTC. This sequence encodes CASSHGGALYEQYF.

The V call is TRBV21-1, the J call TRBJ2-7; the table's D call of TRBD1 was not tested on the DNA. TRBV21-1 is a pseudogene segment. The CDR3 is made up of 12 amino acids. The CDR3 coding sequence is TGTGCCAGCAGCGTTCTACGGGACAGGGAGTACTTC. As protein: CASSVLRDREYF.

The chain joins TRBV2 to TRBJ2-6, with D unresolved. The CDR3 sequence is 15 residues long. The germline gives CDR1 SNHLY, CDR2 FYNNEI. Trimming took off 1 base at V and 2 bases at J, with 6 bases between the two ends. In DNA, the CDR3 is TGTGCCAGCAGTGAAGGTTCAGCTGGGGCCAACGTCCTGACTTTC. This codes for CASSEGSAGANVLTF.

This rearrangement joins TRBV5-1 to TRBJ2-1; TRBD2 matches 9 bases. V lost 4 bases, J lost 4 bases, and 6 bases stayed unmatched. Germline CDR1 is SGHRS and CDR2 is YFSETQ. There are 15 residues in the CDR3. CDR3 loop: CASSPGTSPYNEQFF. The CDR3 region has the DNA TGCGCCAGCAGCCCCGGGACTAGCCCGTACAATGAGCAGTTCTTC. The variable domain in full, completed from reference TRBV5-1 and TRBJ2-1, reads KAGVTQTPRYLIKTRGQQVTLSCSPISGHRSVSWYQQTPGQGLQFLFEYFSETQRNKGNFPGRFSGRQFSNSRSEMNVSTLELGDSALYLCASSPGTSPYNEQFFGPGTRLTVL.

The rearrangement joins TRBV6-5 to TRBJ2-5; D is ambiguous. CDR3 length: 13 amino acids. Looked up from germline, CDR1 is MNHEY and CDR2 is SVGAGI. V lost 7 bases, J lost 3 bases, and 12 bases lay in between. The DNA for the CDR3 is TGTGCCAGCACCTTATCCCCTAAAGAGACCCAGTACTTC. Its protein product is CASTLSPKETQYF.

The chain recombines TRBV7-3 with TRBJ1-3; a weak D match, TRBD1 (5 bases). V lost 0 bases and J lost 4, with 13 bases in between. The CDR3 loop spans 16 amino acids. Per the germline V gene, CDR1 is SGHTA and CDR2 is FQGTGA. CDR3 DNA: TGTGCCAGCAGCTTAACGTTCCAGGGCGGCGGAAACACCATATATTTT. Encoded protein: CASSLTFQGGGNTIYF. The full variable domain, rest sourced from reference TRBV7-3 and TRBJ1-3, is GAGVSQTPSNKVTEKGKYVELRCDPISGHTALYWYRQSLGQGPEFLIYFQGTGAADDSGLPNDRFFAVRPEGSVSTLKIQRTERGDSAVYLCASSLTFQGGGNTIYFGEGSWLTVV.

Here the CDR3 reads CASSLPSGGSNEQFF. CDR3 in DNA: TGTGCCAGCAGCTTGCCTAGCGGGGGTAGCAATGAGCAGTTCTTC. The chain joins TRBV5-6 to TRBJ2-1; 10 nucleotides match TRBD2. CDR1 and CDR2 from the germline V gene are SGHDT and YYEEEE. This CDR3 is 15 amino acids long. Trimming cost V 1 base and J 6 bases; bases outside gene matches: 4.

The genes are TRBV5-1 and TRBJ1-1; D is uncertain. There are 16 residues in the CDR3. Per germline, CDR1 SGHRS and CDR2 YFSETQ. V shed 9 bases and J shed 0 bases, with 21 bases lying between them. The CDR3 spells CATASDSASMNTEAFF. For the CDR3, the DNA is TGCGCCACCGCGAGCGACTCGGCCTCTATGAACACTGAAGCTTTCTTT.

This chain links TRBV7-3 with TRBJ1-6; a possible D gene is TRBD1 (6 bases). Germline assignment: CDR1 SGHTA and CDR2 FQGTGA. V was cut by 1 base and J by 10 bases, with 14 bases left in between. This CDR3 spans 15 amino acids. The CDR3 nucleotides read TGTGCCAGCAGCTTAATAGCAGGGGCCAGGTCACCCCTCCACTTT. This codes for CASSLIAGARSPLHF.

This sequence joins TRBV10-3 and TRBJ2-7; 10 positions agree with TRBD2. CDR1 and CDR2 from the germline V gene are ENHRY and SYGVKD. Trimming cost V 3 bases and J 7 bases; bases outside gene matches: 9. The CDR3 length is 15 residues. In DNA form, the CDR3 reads TGTGCCATCAGTGAAGGGTCTAGCGGGGGCCGGGAGCAGTACTTC. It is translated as CAISEGSSGGREQYF.

The CDR3 bases are TGTGCCAGCAGTTCTGGAGGGGCGGACAAGTTTTACGAGCAGTACTTC. Protein: CASSSGGADKFYEQYF. The gene calls are TRBV5-4 and TRBJ2-7; a weak D match, TRBD2 (6 bases). V lost 5 bases to trimming and J lost 4 bases, with 22 bases between them. The CDR3 length is 16 residues. The germline V gene encodes CDR1 SGHNT and CDR2 YYREEE (reference sequence).

The CDR3, as DNA: TGTGCCAGTACCCCCACACGAAGCTCCTACGAGCAGTACTTC. The encoded protein is CASTPTRSSYEQYF. The chain links TRBV19 to TRBJ2-7; D is unclear. This CDR3 region has 14 residues. Between the trimmed V and J ends, which lost 7 bases and 0 bases, there was a span of 13 bases. Germline V gene data show CDR1 as LNHDA and CDR2 as SQIVND (reference sequence).

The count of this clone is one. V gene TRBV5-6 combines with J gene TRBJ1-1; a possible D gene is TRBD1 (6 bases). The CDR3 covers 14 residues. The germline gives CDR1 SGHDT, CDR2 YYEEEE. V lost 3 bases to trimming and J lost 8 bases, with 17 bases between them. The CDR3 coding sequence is TGTGCCAGCAGCTCCTACCCCGGGACACCGGAAGCTTTCTTT. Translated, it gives CASSSYPGTPEAFF.

CDR3 region: CAWSVVRFSGAETQYF. CDR3 coding DNA: TGTGCCTGGAGTGTGGTGAGGTTTAGCGGGGCAGAGACCCAGTACTTC. The chain joins TRBV30 to TRBJ2-5; TRBD2 matches at 8 bases. The junction had 10 bases not matched to a gene; V was cut back by 0 bases and J by 4 bases. The CDR3 is 16 amino acids. The germline V gene has CDR1 GTSNPN and CDR2 SVGIG (reference sequence).

The CDR3 DNA reads as TGTGCCACCAGTGATTACCCGGGGGAGCGGCCCGGGGAGCTGTTTTTT. As protein: CATSDYPGERPGELFF. The chain combines TRBV24-1 with TRBJ2-2, with D possibly matching TRBD2 (6 bases). Trimming took 2 bases from V and 6 from J, leaving 15 bases between them. Looked up from germline, CDR1 is KGHDR and CDR2 is SFDVKD. This CDR3 has 16 residues.

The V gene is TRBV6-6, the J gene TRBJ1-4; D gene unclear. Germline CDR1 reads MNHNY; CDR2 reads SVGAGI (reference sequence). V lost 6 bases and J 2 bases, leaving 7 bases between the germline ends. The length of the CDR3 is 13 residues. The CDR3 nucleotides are TGTGCCAGCAGCGGAGGGACTAATGAAAAACTGTTTTTT. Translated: CASSGGTNEKLFF.

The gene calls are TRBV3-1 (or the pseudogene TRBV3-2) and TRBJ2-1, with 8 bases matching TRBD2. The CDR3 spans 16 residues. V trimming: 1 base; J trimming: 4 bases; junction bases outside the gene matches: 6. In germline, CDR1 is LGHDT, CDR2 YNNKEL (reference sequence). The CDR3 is CASSQAGGARYNEQFF. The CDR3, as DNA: TGTGCCAGCAGCCAAGCCGGGGGGGCCCGGTACAATGAGCAGTTCTTC.

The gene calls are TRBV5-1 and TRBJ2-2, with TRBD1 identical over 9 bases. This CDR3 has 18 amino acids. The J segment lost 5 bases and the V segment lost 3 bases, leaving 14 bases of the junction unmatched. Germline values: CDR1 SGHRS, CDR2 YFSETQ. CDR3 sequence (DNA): TGCGCCAGCAGCTCGAATCCCTCCGGGACAGGGAAAACCGGGGAGCTGTTTTTT. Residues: CASSSNPSGTGKTGELFF.

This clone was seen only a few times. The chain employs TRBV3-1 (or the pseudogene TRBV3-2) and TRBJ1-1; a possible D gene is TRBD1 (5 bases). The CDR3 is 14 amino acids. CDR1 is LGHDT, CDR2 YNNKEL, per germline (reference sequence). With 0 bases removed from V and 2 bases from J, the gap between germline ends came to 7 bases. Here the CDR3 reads CASSQDRANTEAFF. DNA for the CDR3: TGTGCCAGCAGCCAAGACAGGGCCAACACTGAAGCTTTCTTT.

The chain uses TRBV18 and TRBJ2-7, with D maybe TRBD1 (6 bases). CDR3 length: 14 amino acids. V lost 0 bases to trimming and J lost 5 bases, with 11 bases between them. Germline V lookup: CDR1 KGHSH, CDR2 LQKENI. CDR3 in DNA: TGTGCCAGCTCACCACCGGCAGGGGCCCACGAGCAGTACTTC. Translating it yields CASSPPAGAHEQYF. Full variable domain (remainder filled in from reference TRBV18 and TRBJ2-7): NAGVMQNPRHLVRRRGQEARLRCSPMKGHSHVYWYRQLPEEGLKFMVYLQKENIIDESGMPKERFSAEFPKEGPSILRIQQVVRGDSAAYFCASSPPAGAHEQYFGPGTRLTVT.

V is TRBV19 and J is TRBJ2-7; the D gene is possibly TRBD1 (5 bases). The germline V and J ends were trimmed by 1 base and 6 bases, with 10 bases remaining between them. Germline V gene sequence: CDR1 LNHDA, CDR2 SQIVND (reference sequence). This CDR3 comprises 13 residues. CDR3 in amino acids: CASSIGGRGEQYF. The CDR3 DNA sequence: TGTGCCAGTAGTATAGGCGGTAGGGGCGAGCAGTACTTC.